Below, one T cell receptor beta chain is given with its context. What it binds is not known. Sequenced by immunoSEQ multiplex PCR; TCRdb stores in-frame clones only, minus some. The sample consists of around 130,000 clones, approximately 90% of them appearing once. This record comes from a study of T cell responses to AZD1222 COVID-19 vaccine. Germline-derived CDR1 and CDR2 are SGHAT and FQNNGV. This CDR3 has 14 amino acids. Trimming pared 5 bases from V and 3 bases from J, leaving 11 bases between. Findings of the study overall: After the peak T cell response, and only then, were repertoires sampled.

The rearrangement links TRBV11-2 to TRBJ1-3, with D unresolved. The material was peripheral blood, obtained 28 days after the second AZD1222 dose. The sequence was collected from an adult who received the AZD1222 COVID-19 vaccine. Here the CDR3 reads CASSRNSFGNTIYF. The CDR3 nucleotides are TGTGCCAGCAGCCGTAACAGTTTTGGAAACACCATATATTTT.